The entry below describes one T cell receptor (beta chain). Its antigen is unknown. The CDR3 loop spans 14 amino acids. Germline lookup yields CDR1 SEHNR and CDR2 FQNEAQ (reference sequence). The V segment lost 5 bases and the J segment 4 bases; nucleotides outside the gene matches: 8. This entry is derived from a study of glioma-infiltrating T cells after dendritic cell vaccination. On the study more broadly: Between about 2003 and 2012, patients got autologous tumor lysate-pulsed dendritic cell vaccines. The study, taken as a whole, reports: Higher pretreatment TIL content predicted longer progression-free time and survival.

This table comes from immunoSEQ multiplex PCR, and its TCRdb copy is limited to in-frame clones, with some not included. The sample lists some 38,000 clones, approximately 82% seen once, with under 10% in the top ten. This chain links TRBV7-9 with TRBJ2-7; 7 bases fit TRBD1. This sequence was found in a human donor with glioblastoma. This material consisted of blood, taken before dendritic cell vaccination. This chain's CDR3 is CASSPTGVVYEQYF. The CDR3 DNA reads as TGTGCCAGCAGCCCAACAGGGGTTGTGTACGAGCAGTACTTC.